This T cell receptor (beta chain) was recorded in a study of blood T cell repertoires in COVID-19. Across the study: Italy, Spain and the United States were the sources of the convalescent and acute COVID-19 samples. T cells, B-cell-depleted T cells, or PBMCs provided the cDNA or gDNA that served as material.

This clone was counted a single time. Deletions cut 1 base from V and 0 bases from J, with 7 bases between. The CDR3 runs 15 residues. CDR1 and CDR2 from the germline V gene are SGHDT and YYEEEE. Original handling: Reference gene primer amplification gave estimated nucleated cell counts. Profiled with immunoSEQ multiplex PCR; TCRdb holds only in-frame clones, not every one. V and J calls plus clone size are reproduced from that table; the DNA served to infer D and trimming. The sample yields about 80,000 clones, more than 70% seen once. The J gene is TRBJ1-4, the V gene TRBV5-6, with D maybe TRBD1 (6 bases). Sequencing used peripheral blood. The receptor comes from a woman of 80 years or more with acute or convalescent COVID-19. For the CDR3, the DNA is TGTGCCAGCAGCTTGCGGACAGCAACTAATGAAAAACTGTTTTTT. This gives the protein CASSLRTATNEKLFF.